The text below deals with one TCR beta chain. The entry originates in a study of blood T cell repertoires in COVID-19. Study overall: Samples came from the United States, Italy and Spain, spanning acute and convalescent COVID-19. Sources were T cells, B-cell-depleted T cells, or PBMCs; the material itself was cDNA or gDNA.

The CDR3 runs to 15 residues. V lost 4 bases and J lost 11; bases outside the gene matches: 14. CDR1 is SGHRS and CDR2 is YFSETQ in the germline V gene. Source study methods: Amplifying reference gene primers gave estimates of nucleated cell counts. Some clones are missing from TCRdb's copy, which holds only in-frame ones; the method was immunoSEQ multiplex PCR. V and J calls plus clone size are reproduced from that table; the DNA served to infer D and trimming. In the table there are tens of thousands of clones, 80% to 90% of which are singletons. The clonotype originates from a human donor with active COVID-19. The donor label of this sample is uncertain. V gene TRBV5-1 combines with J gene TRBJ1-4; TRBD1 matches at 7 bases. The sequencing input was peripheral blood. The CDR3 DNA reads as TGCGCCAGCAGCCTGGATACAGGGGCCCAGCGGAAACTGTTTTTT. As protein: CASSLDTGAQRKLFF.